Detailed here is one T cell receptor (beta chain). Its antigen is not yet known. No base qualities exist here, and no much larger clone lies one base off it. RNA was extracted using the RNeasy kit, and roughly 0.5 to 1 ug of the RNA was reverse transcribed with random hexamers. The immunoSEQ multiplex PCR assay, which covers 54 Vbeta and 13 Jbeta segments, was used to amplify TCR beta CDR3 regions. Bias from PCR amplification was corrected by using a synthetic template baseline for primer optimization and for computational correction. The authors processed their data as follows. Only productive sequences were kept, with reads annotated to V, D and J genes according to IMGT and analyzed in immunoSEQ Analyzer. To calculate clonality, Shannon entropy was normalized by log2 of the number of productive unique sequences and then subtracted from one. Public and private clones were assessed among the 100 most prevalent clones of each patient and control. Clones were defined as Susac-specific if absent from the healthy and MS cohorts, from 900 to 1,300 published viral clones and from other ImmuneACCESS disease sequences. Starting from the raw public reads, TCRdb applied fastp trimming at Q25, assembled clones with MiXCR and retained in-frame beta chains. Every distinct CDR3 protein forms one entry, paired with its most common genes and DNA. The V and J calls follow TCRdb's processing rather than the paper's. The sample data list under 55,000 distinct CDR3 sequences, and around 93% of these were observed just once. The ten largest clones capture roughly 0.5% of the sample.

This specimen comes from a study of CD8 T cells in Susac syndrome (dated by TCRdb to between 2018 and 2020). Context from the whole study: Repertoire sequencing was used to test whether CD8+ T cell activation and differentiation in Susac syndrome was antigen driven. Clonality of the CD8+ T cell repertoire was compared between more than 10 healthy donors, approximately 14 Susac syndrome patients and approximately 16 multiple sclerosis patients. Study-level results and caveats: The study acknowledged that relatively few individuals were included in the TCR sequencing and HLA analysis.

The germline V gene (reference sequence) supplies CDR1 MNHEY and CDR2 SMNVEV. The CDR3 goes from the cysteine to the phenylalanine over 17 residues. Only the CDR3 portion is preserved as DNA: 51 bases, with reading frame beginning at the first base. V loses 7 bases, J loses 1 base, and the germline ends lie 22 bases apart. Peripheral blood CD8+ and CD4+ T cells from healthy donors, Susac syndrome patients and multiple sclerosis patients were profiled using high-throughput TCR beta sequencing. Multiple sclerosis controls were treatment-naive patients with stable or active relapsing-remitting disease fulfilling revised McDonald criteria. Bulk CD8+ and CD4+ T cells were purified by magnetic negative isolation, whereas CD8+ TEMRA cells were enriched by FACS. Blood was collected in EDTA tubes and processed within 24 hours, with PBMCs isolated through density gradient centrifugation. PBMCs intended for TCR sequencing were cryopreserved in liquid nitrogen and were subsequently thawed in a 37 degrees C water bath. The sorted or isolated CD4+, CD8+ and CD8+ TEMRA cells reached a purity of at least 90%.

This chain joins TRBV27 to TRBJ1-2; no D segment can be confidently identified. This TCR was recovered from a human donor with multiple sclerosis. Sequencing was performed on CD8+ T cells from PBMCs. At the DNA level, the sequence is TGTGCCAGCAAGAAGGCAGTAACAACTCTTCGTAACTATGGCTACACCTTC. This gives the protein CASKKAVTTLRNYGYTF.